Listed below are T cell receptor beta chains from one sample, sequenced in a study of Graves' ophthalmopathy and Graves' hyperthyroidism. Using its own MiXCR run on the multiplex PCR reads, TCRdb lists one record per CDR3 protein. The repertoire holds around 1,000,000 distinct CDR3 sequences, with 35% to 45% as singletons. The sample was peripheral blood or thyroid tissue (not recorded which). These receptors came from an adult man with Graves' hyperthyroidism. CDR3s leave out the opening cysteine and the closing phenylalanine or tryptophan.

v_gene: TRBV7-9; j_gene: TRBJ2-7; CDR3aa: ASSVVGVYEQY
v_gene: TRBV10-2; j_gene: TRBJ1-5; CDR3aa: ASSESGKGRQPQH
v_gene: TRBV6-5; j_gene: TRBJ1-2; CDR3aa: ASSYQGGGYT
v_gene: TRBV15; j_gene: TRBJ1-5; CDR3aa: ATSRERTGQPQH
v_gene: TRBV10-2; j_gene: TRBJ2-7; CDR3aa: ASSAILAGGRPYEQY
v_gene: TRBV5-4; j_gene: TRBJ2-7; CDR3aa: ASSFGGHYEQY
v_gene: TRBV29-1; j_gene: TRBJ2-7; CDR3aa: SPSYEQY
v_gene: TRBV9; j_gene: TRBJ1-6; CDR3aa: ASSVASDRNNSPLH
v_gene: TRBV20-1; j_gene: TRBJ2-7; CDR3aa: SARVGLAGDGFYGQY
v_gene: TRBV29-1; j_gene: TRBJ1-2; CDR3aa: SPPDGTSNYGYT
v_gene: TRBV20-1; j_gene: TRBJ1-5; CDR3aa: SAYGRGGNQPQH
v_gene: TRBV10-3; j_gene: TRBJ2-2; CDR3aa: ASSRRGRNTGELF
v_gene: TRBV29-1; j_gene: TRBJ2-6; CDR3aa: SVVKGGANVLT
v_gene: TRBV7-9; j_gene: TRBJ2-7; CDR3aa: ASSLGRQIFLTYEQY
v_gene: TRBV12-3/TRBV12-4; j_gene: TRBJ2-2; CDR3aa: ASGFISGSITGELF
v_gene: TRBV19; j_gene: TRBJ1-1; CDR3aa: ASSPGRREGEAF
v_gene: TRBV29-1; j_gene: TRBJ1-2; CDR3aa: SVLANGEGYGYT
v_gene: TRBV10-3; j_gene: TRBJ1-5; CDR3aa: AHRPDGAIQPQH
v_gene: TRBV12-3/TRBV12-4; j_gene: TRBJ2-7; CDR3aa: ASSSSGPAGGLYEQY
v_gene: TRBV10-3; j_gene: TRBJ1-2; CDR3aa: ASTRGAGGYYGYT
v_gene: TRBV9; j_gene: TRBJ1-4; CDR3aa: ASSQGGTYEKLF
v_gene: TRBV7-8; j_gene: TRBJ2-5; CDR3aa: ASSSAARQGGETQY
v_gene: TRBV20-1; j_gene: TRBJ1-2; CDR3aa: SAERGGGRGYT
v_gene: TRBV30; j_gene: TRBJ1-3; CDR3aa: AWTGRRSSGNTIY
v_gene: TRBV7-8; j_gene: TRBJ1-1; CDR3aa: ASSLANPDQNTEAF
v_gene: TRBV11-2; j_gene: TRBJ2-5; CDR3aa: ASSLDTVLDGLVKTQY
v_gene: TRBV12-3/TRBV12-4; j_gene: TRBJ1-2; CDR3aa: ASGDYTGRRYGHT
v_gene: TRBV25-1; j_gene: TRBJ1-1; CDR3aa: ACSAPRGPGGTEAF
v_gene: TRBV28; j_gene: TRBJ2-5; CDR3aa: ASINPGQARETQY
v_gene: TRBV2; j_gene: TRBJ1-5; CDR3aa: ASSEGRGIYSNQPQH
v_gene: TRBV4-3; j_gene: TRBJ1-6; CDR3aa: ASSQDTPFYNSPLH
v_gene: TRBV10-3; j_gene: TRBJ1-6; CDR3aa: AEFGSSYNSPLH
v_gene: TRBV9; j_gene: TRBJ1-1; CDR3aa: ASSVQQASNTEAF
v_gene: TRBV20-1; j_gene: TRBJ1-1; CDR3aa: SARGGTEAF
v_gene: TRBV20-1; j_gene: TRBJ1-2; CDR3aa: SAEPRQNFYYGYT
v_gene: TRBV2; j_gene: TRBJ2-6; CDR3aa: ASSGRSGSGANVLT
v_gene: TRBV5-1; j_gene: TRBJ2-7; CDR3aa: ASSLALGPDYEQY
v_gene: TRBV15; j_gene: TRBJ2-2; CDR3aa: ATSGGGLF
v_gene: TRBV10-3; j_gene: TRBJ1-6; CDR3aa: ASRTGTDYSPLH
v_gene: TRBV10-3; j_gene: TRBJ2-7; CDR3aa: AIRRTGTGQY
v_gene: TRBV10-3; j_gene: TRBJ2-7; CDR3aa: AISESTYRYYEQY
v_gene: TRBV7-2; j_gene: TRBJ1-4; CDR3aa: ASSLGQRLF
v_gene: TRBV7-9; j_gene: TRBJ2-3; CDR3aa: ASSSFTGLDTQY
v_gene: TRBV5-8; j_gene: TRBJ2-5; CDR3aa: ASSLGTASGETQY
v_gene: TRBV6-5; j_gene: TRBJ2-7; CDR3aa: ASSPLGAASLY
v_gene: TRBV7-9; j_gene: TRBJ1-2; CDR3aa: ASSLVGGPYSNQPNDGYT
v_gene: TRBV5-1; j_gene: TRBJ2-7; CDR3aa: ASSFLQGSEQY
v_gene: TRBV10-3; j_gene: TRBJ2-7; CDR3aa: ASNRKGDRVIYEQY
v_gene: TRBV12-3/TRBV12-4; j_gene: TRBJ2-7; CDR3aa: ASLPSSSTYEQY
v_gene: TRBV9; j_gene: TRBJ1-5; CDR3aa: ASSGQDGQPQH
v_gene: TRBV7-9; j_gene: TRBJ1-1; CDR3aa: ASSPTDKAEAF
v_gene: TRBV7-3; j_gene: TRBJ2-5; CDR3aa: ASSPTASQETQH
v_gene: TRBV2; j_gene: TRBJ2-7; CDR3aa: ARSPYRGTHEQY
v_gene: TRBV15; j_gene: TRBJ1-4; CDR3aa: ATSRAGAFEKLF
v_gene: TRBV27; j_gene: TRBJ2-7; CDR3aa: ASRQGLDSYEQY
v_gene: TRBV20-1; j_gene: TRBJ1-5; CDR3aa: SASDHSNQPQH
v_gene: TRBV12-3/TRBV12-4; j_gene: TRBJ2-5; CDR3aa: ASRPLATETQY
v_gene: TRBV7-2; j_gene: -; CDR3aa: ASSLGTGTSEQF
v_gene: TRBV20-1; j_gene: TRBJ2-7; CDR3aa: SAGGVWRTGSGQY